A selection of T cell receptor beta chains follows, all from one sample in a study of blood T cell repertoires in COVID-19. TCRdb's table, derived via immunoSEQ multiplex PCR, lists solely in-frame clones and lacks some. This table holds fewer than 350,000 clones, just over 90% found once. The sequenced material came from PBMCs or T cells enriched from blood (not recorded which). The receptors were gathered from a woman aged 40 to 50 with acute COVID-19. The CDR3 runs from the conserved cysteine through the conserved F or W. Each record gives: D gene, clone size, J gene, V gene, CDR3 protein, CDR3 DNA. A D gene is named only where the DNA matches it firmly. Where a row states a size, it is once, few, many or the class of an expanded clone; other rows omit it.

-,-,TRBJ2-7,TRBV5-6,CASSPQRSYEQYF,TGTGCCAGCAGCCCACAGCGGTCCTACGAGCAGTACTTC
-,-,TRBJ2-1,TRBV30,CAWSVLPNEQFF,TGTGCCTGGAGTGTACTCCCCAATGAGCAGTTCTTC
-,-,TRBJ2-1,TRBV7-2,CASRPYRSSYNEQFF,TGTGCCAGCAGACCTTACAGGTCCTCCTACAATGAGCAGTTCTTC
TRBD1,-,TRBJ1-1,TRBV11-3,CASSLDSRGLAFF,TGTGCCAGCAGCTTAGATAGCAGGGGGCTGGCTTTCTTT
-,-,TRBJ2-1,TRBV6-4,CASRFCARSGNEQFF,TGTGCCAGCAGATTTTGTGCCCGGAGCGGGAATGAGCAGTTCTTC
TRBD2,-,TRBJ2-1,TRBV10-2,CASSESWAGGQAEQFF,TGCGCCAGCAGTGAGTCGTGGGCGGGGGGGCAGGCTGAGCAGTTCTTC
-,once,TRBJ1-4,TRBV28,CASRPYGANEKLFF,TGTGCCAGCAGACCATACGGGGCTAATGAAAAACTGTTTTTT
-,-,TRBJ1-1,TRBV14,CASSQEKGRGTEAFF,TGTGCCAGCAGCCAAGAGAAAGGCAGAGGGACTGAAGCTTTCTTT
-,once,TRBJ2-7,TRBV28,CASNEGGSYEQYF,TGTGCCAGCAACGAAGGGGGCTCCTACGAGCAGTACTTC
-,-,TRBJ1-1,TRBV7-9,CASSPGGGSTEAFF,TGTGCCAGCAGCCCCGGGGGGGGGAGCACTGAAGCTTTCTTT
TRBD2,-,TRBJ2-1,TRBV4-2,CASSQEGTSGRYNEQFF,TGTGCCAGCAGCCAAGAGGGGACTAGCGGGCGCTACAATGAGCAGTTCTTC
-,-,TRBJ2-3,TRBV3-1/TRBV3-2,CASSLTLTSLYF,TGTGCCAGCAGCCTGACCCTGACTAGTTTGTATTTT
-,-,TRBJ1-2,TRBV3-1/TRBV3-2,CASSQDQGYTF,TGTGCCAGCAGCCAAGATCAAGGCTACACCTTC
-,-,TRBJ1-2,TRBV5-1,CASRGGFGYTF,TGCGCCAGCAGAGGGGGATTTGGCTACACCTTC
-,-,TRBJ2-7,TRBV28,CASSPIVGDNSYEQYF,TGTGCCAGCAGTCCCATAGTAGGGGACAACTCCTACGAGCAGTACTTC
TRBD1,-,TRBJ2-3,TRBV19,CASRSGQGSTDTQYF,TGTGCCAGTCGCTCGGGACAGGGAAGCACAGATACGCAGTATTTT
-,-,TRBJ1-3,TRBV6-5,CASRPGTGNTIYF,TGTGCCAGCAGACCCGGGACAGGAAACACCATATATTTT
TRBD2,-,TRBJ2-3,TRBV3-1/TRBV3-2,CASSPTRTSGRRGVDTQYF,TGTGCCAGCAGCCCCACCAGGACTAGCGGAAGGCGGGGCGTCGATACGCAGTATTTT
TRBD2,-,TRBJ2-3,TRBV5-6,CASSLSASGVTDTQYF,TGTGCCAGCAGCTTGTCAGCTAGCGGGGTTACAGATACGCAGTATTTT
-,-,TRBJ2-3,TRBV5-4,CASSLTGALTDTQYF,TGTGCCAGCAGCTTGACGGGAGCGCTCACAGATACGCAGTATTTT
TRBD1,-,TRBJ2-7,TRBV6-5,CASSYRGGGSSYEQYF,TGTGCCAGCAGTTATAGAGGGGGCGGTAGCTCCTACGAGCAGTACTTC
-,-,TRBJ1-1,TRBV27,CASSLILSRGAEAFF,TGTGCCAGCAGTTTAATACTGTCCAGGGGCGCTGAAGCTTTCTTT
TRBD1,-,TRBJ1-2,TRBV7-2,CASSLTDRPNYGYTF,TGTGCCAGCAGCTTAACGGACAGGCCTAACTATGGCTACACCTTC
-,-,TRBJ2-2,TRBV19,CASSIRGGTSTGELFF,TGTGCCAGTAGTATTCGAGGGGGTACGAGCACCGGGGAGCTGTTTTTT
TRBD2,-,TRBJ2-7,TRBV28,CASSLPGLAGHLREQYF,TGTGCCAGCAGTTTGCCCGGACTAGCGGGACACTTGCGCGAGCAGTACTTC
-,once,TRBJ2-1,TRBV3-1/TRBV3-2,CASSQVHPGGYNEQFF,TGTGCCAGCAGCCAAGTGCATCCAGGGGGGTACAATGAGCAGTTCTTC
-,-,TRBJ1-1,TRBV29-1,CSVVGGLVTEAFF,TGCAGCGTTGTCGGAGGGTTAGTAACTGAAGCTTTCTTT
TRBD2,-,TRBJ2-5,TRBV24-1,CATRASGAGGLETQYF,TGTGCCACCAGGGCGTCGGGGGCGGGAGGGCTTGAGACCCAGTACTTC
-,-,TRBJ2-5,TRBV11-3,CASSLERVQETQYF,TGTGCCAGCAGCTTAGAACGGGTACAAGAGACCCAGTACTTC
TRBD1,-,TRBJ1-5,TRBV4-1,CASSQGQGNQPQHF,TGCGCCAGCAGCCAGGGACAGGGGAATCAGCCCCAGCATTTT
-,-,TRBJ1-1,TRBV30,CAWSNLAAGMNTEAFF,TGTGCCTGGAGCAATCTCGCGGCAGGGATGAACACTGAAGCTTTCTTT
TRBD2,few,TRBJ2-7,TRBV4-3,CASSQTGGWFYEQYF,TGCGCCAGCAGCCAGACGGGAGGTTGGTTCTACGAGCAGTACTTC
-,-,TRBJ1-2,TRBV28,CASSKDFGNYGYTF,TGTGCCAGCAGCAAGGACTTTGGGAACTATGGCTACACCTTC
TRBD2,-,TRBJ2-6,TRBV9,CASSQGLAGAGANVLTF,TGTGCCAGCAGCCAGGGACTAGCGGGAGCTGGGGCCAACGTCCTGACTTTC
TRBD1,once,TRBJ1-2,TRBV24-1,CATSRQGDGYTF,TGTGCCACCAGTAGACAGGGGGATGGCTACACCTTC
-,-,TRBJ1-2,TRBV18,CASSPAQVQAGGYGYTF,TGTGCCAGCTCACCAGCGCAGGTTCAAGCCGGCGGGTATGGCTACACCTTC
-,-,TRBJ1-2,TRBV19,CASSFTGSGGGYTF,TGTGCCAGTAGTTTCACAGGGTCGGGTGGTGGCTACACCTTC
-,-,TRBJ2-7,TRBV5-1,CASSLVTGGEQYF,TGCGCCAGCAGCTTAGTTACAGGTGGCGAGCAGTACTTC
TRBD2,once,TRBJ2-3,TRBV5-5,CASSLAPLGGKDTQYF,TGTGCCAGCAGCTTGGCCCCTCTGGGGGGGAAAGATACGCAGTATTTT
TRBD1,-,TRBJ2-2,TRBV9,CASSAGQGNTGELFF,TGTGCCAGCAGCGCGGGACAGGGGAACACCGGGGAGCTGTTTTTT
TRBD2,-,TRBJ2-5,TRBV7-2,CASSLEGSGKLGGQYF,TGTGCCAGCAGCTTAGAGGGCAGCGGGAAACTCGGGGGCCAGTACTTC